The next 5 T cell receptor beta chains were all read from a single sample in a study of blood T cell repertoires in COVID-19. Some clones are missing from TCRdb's copy, which holds only in-frame ones; the method was immunoSEQ multiplex PCR. Of about 260,000 clones in the sample, 70% to 90% were seen once. The material sequenced was peripheral blood. The receptors were gathered from a man in his 60s who had recovered from COVID-19.

The chain uses TRBV7-6 and TRBJ1-2, with D perhaps matching TRBD1 (5 bases). The germline V and J ends were trimmed by 5 bases and 2 bases, with 15 bases remaining between them. CDR3 length: 15 residues. Germline assignment: CDR1 SGHVS and CDR2 FNYEAQ. Written as DNA, the CDR3 is TGTGCCAGCAGCGCAGATGGGGGAGGAAACTATGGCTACACCTTC. Its protein product is CASSADGGGNYGYTF.

The CDR3 region has the DNA TGTGCCAGCAGCCAAGATTTAATAGCGGGGCCACTGTACTTC. It codes for CASSQDLIAGPLYF. The J gene is TRBJ2-7, the V gene TRBV3-1 (or the pseudogene TRBV3-2); 8 positions match TRBD2. Germline values: CDR1 LGHDT, CDR2 YNNKEL (reference sequence). This CDR3 is 14 amino acids long. V gave up 0 bases and J gave up 12 bases; unmatched junction bases: 10.

V gene TRBV18 combines with J gene TRBJ2-7, with TRBD2 as a possible D gene (5 bases). Trimming took 5 bases from V and 2 from J, leaving 10 bases between them. The CDR3 sequence is 13 residues long. CDR1 KGHSH and CDR2 LQKENI come from the germline V gene. The DNA for the CDR3 is TGTGCCAGCTCAACAGCGGATACCTACGAGCAGTACTTC. Amino acid sequence: CASSTADTYEQYF. Based on the CDR3 plus reference TRBV18 and TRBJ2-7, the full variable domain is NAGVMQNPRHLVRRRGQEARLRCSPMKGHSHVYWYRQLPEEGLKFMVYLQKENIIDESGMPKERFSAEFPKEGPSILRIQQVVRGDSAAYFCASSTADTYEQYFGPGTRLTVT.

V gene TRBV2 combines with J gene TRBJ2-2, with D maybe TRBD2 (6 bases). This CDR3 is 15 amino acids long. V lost 7 bases, J lost 4 bases, and 16 bases lay in between. Germline CDR1 SNHLY, CDR2 FYNNEI. Written as DNA, the CDR3 is TGTGCCAGCACGACGACTAGTGTGGTCACCGGGGAGCTGTTTTTT. Translating gives CASTTTSVVTGELFF.

The rearrangement joins TRBV19 to TRBJ1-5; D unresolved. Trimming removed 4 bases from V and 4 bases from J, with 8 bases in between. This CDR3 has 13 amino acids. Germline V lookup: CDR1 LNHDA, CDR2 SQIVND (reference sequence). As DNA, the CDR3 is TGTGCCAGTAGTAGCGGGTGGAATCAGCCCCAGCATTTT. Encoded protein: CASSSGWNQPQHF. The full variable domain, in which reference TRBV19 and TRBJ1-5 provide the parts outside the CDR3, is DGGITQSPKYLFRKEGQNVTLSCEQNLNHDAMYWYRQDPGQGLRLIYYSQIVNDFQKGDIAEGYSVSREKKESFPLTVTSAQKNPTAFYLCASSSGWNQPQHFGDGTRLSIL.